This TCR beta chain derives from a study of blood T cell repertoires in COVID-19. On the study more broadly: COVID-19 samples from acute and convalescent phases originated in the United States, Italy and Spain. Sample material is recorded as cDNA or gDNA derived from T cells, B-cell-depleted T cells, or PBMCs.

This clone was seen only a few times. This CDR3 comprises 17 residues. The ends lost 5 bases at V and 5 bases at J; junction bases unmatched: 13. Per germline, CDR1 SEHNR and CDR2 FQNEAQ (reference sequence). Per the authors' pipeline: From reference gene primer amplification, estimates of nucleated cell counts were derived. The protocol was immunoSEQ multiplex PCR, while the TCRdb copy is restricted to in-frame clones and leaves out a portion. The V and J calls and clone size are taken from that table; D and trimming were inferred from the DNA. Of about 190,000 clones listed, 88% were seen once; the top ten hold 3.5% to 5%.

Sequenced sample: peripheral blood. The receptor was isolated from a woman younger than 45 with acute or convalescent COVID-19. The V and J genes are TRBV7-9 and TRBJ2-1; 9 bases are shared with TRBD1. The CDR3 nucleotides read TGTGCCAGCAGCACGCCCCTGGGGACAGGGAAGAACAATGAGCAGTTCTTC. Encoded protein: CASSTPLGTGKNNEQFF. The entire variable domain, with the rest obtained from reference TRBV7-9 and TRBJ2-1, is as follows: DTGVSQNPRHKITKRGQNVTFRCDPISEHNRLYWYRQTLGQGPEFLTYFQNEAQLEKSRLLSDRFSAERPKGSFSTLEIQRTEQGDSAMYLCASSTPLGTGKNNEQFFGPGTRLTVL.